This TCR beta chain was captured by sequencing in a study of T-cell memory formation after mild COVID-19. Study-level background: The study found TCR clusters largely donor specific. Study-wide results and caveats: Whether second-wave clones peaking at day 37 were SARS-CoV-2 specific went unconfirmed. Shrinking CD4+ clones resided mostly in CM and EM, and CD8+ ones in EMRA.

In TCRdb, the 5' RACE reads were re-called with MiXCR into one record per CDR3 protein. The sample holds 250,000 to 300,000 distinct CDR3 sequences; about 17% are singletons and the top ten take roughly 20%. A remark on this clonotype: The antigen is not known.

Germline V gene data show CDR1 as PRHDT and CDR2 as FYEKMQ (reference sequence). Trimming took off 5 bases at V and 4 bases at J, with 14 bases between the two ends. The CDR3 sequence is 14 residues long. The chain is built from TRBV13 and TRBJ1-1; tentative D call: TRBD1 (6 bases). The source is a man aged 18 to 30 who had mild COVID-19 (a few samples of this study predate the infection). Cell type and time point are not known. The specimen sequenced was PBMCs or a T cell subset sorted from them (not recorded which). The CDR3 spells CASSTQGRGTEAFF. CDR3 coding DNA: TGTGCCAGCAGCACCCAGGGGAGGGGCACTGAAGCTTTCTTT.